This T cell receptor beta chain was sequenced during a study of T-cell memory formation after mild COVID-19. Trimming pared 2 bases from V and 5 bases from J, leaving 13 bases between. The germline V gene encodes CDR1 GTSNPN and CDR2 SVGIG (reference sequence). The CDR3 covers 13 residues. TCRdb used MiXCR to reprocess the 5' RACE reads, holding one entry per CDR3 protein. The sample has about 450,000 distinct CDR3 sequences, roughly a quarter seen once. The study's findings and limits: Among contracting clones, CD4+ were mainly CM/EM and CD8+ enriched in EMRA. The finding that pre-infection memory included some responding clones suggested that cross-reactive memory joined.

This clonotype was counted between two and nine times. What it binds is unknown. V and J are TRBV30 and TRBJ2-7; possibly TRBD1 or TRBD2 for D (5 bases each). The sequence came from an adult woman who had mild COVID-19 (a few samples of this study predate the infection). Cell type and time point are not known. The sample consisted of PBMCs or a T cell subset sorted from them (not recorded which). The CDR3 DNA sequence: TGTGCCTGGAGTTGGGGGTTCGGGAACGAGCAGTACTTC. It yields the protein CAWSWGFGNEQYF.